These T cell receptor beta chains were read from a single sample in a study of OX40 agonist ivuxolimab in advanced cancers. Clones were sequenced by immunoSEQ multiplex PCR, and TCRdb holds only the in-frame ones, with some missing. The top ten clones hold roughly 20% of a sample with some 44,000 clones, under 90% of them seen once. The material was CD4+ or CD8+ T cells sorted from blood, obtained in a trial of the OX40 agonist ivuxolimab. These receptors came from an adult with an advanced solid tumor such as melanoma, head and neck, liver or kidney cancer. Both conserved end residues are part of each CDR3. Fields, in order: J gene, D gene, clone size, V gene, CDR3 length, CDR3 protein, CDR3 DNA. The D gene is left open where the match is weak. Size tells how often a clone was seen (once, few, many) or the class of an expanded clone, and some rows leave it out.

J gene: TRBJ2-5; D gene: -; clone size: -; V gene: TRBV11-2; CDR3 length: 15; CDR3 protein: CASSPRRTIQETQYF; CDR3 DNA: TGTGCCAGCAGCCCGCGACGGACTATTCAAGAGACCCAGTACTTC
J gene: TRBJ1-1; D gene: -; clone size: -; V gene: TRBV4-1; CDR3 length: 12; CDR3 protein: CASSQGRTEAFF; CDR3 DNA: TGCGCCAGCAGCCAAGGTCGGACTGAAGCTTTCTTT
J gene: TRBJ2-5; D gene: -; clone size: few; V gene: TRBV19; CDR3 length: 15; CDR3 protein: CASSNQVTQRETQYF; CDR3 DNA: TGTGCCAGTAGTAACCAGGTGACCCAGAGGGAGACCCAGTACTTC
J gene: TRBJ2-6; D gene: -; clone size: -; V gene: TRBV5-4; CDR3 length: 15; CDR3 protein: CASSLSGSGANVLTF; CDR3 DNA: TGTGCCAGCAGCCTGTCGGGCTCTGGGGCCAACGTCCTGACTTTC
J gene: TRBJ2-1; D gene: TRBD2; clone size: once; V gene: TRBV4-1; CDR3 length: 16; CDR3 protein: CASSQGLATSYNEQFF; CDR3 DNA: TGCGCCAGCAGCCAGGGACTAGCGACATCCTACAATGAGCAGTTCTTC
J gene: TRBJ2-1; D gene: -; clone size: -; V gene: TRBV6-6; CDR3 length: 15; CDR3 protein: CASTDTRGSYNEQFF; CDR3 DNA: TGTGCCAGCACTGATACCAGGGGTTCCTACAATGAGCAGTTCTTC
J gene: TRBJ2-1; D gene: TRBD2; clone size: -; V gene: TRBV5-1; CDR3 length: 17; CDR3 protein: CASSTGNLAGGSNEQFF; CDR3 DNA: TGCGCCAGCAGCACAGGAAATCTAGCGGGGGGCAGTAATGAGCAGTTCTTC
J gene: TRBJ2-3; D gene: TRBD2; clone size: -; V gene: TRBV4-3; CDR3 length: 16; CDR3 protein: CASSFGTSLGTDTQYF; CDR3 DNA: TGCGCCAGCAGCTTTGGGACTAGCTTAGGCACAGATACGCAGTATTTT
J gene: TRBJ1-1; D gene: -; clone size: -; V gene: TRBV30; CDR3 length: 14; CDR3 protein: CAWSVEALNTEAFF; CDR3 DNA: TGTGCCTGGAGTGTCGAGGCACTGAACACTGAAGCTTTCTTT
J gene: TRBJ2-1; D gene: TRBD2; clone size: few; V gene: TRBV14; CDR3 length: 15; CDR3 protein: CASSLLAPIKNEQFF; CDR3 DNA: TGTGCCAGCAGCCTACTAGCGCCTATCAAAAATGAGCAGTTCTTC
J gene: TRBJ2-7; D gene: -; clone size: -; V gene: TRBV7-6; CDR3 length: 12; CDR3 protein: CASSAGTYEQYF; CDR3 DNA: TGTGCCAGCAGCGCGGGGACCTACGAGCAGTACTTC
J gene: TRBJ2-7; D gene: -; clone size: -; V gene: TRBV7-8; CDR3 length: 14; CDR3 protein: CASSLDFRGNEQYF; CDR3 DNA: TGTGCCAGCAGCTTAGATTTTCGGGGGAACGAGCAGTACTTC
J gene: TRBJ1-2; D gene: -; clone size: -; V gene: TRBV27; CDR3 length: 16; CDR3 protein: CASSLNYALGNYGYTF; CDR3 DNA: TGTGCCAGCAGTTTAAATTACGCTCTAGGGAACTATGGCTACACCTTC
J gene: TRBJ2-3; D gene: TRBD2; clone size: -; V gene: TRBV7-3; CDR3 length: 17; CDR3 protein: CASSKGLAGLGTDTQYF; CDR3 DNA: TGTGCCAGCAGCAAGGGACTAGCGGGGTTGGGCACAGATACGCAGTATTTT
J gene: TRBJ1-5; D gene: -; clone size: -; V gene: TRBV7-8; CDR3 length: 15; CDR3 protein: CASSLRDPFNQPQHF; CDR3 DNA: TGTGCCAGCAGCCTACGAGACCCTTTCAATCAGCCCCAGCATTTT
J gene: TRBJ2-2; D gene: TRBD2; clone size: -; V gene: TRBV29-1; CDR3 length: 15; CDR3 protein: CSVGTSGGAAGELFF; CDR3 DNA: TGCAGCGTCGGGACTAGCGGGGGGGCCGCCGGGGAGCTGTTTTTT
J gene: TRBJ1-5; D gene: -; clone size: -; V gene: TRBV6-1; CDR3 length: 13; CDR3 protein: CASREGVNQPQHF; CDR3 DNA: TGTGCCAGCAGAGAGGGAGTTAATCAGCCCCAGCATTTT
J gene: TRBJ2-7; D gene: -; clone size: -; V gene: TRBV4-3; CDR3 length: 14; CDR3 protein: CASSQTQSVYEQYF; CDR3 DNA: TGCGCCAGCAGCCAGACCCAGTCGGTCTACGAGCAGTACTTC
J gene: TRBJ1-2; D gene: -; clone size: -; V gene: TRBV6-5; CDR3 length: 14; CDR3 protein: CASSYVQGNYGYTF; CDR3 DNA: TGTGCCAGCAGTTACGTCCAGGGGAACTATGGCTACACCTTC
J gene: TRBJ2-1; D gene: TRBD2; clone size: once; V gene: TRBV15; CDR3 length: 17; CDR3 protein: CATRGEAGGQSYNEQFF; CDR3 DNA: TGTGCCACCAGAGGAGAAGCGGGAGGGCAATCCTACAATGAGCAGTTCTTC
J gene: TRBJ2-5; D gene: TRBD1; clone size: -; V gene: TRBV5-1; CDR3 length: 14; CDR3 protein: CASSRGQGVETQYF; CDR3 DNA: TGCGCCAGCAGCAGGGGACAGGGGGTTGAGACCCAGTACTTC
J gene: TRBJ2-3; D gene: -; clone size: -; V gene: TRBV6-5; CDR3 length: 15; CDR3 protein: CASSYSSGGAGTQYF; CDR3 DNA: TGTGCCAGCAGTTACTCTTCCGGGGGCGCAGGTACGCAGTATTTT
J gene: TRBJ2-7; D gene: TRBD2; clone size: -; V gene: TRBV27; CDR3 length: 17; CDR3 protein: CASSFGPSGRGSYEQYF; CDR3 DNA: TGTGCCAGCAGTTTTGGTCCTAGCGGGAGAGGGTCCTACGAGCAGTACTTC
J gene: TRBJ2-7; D gene: TRBD1; clone size: -; V gene: TRBV5-1; CDR3 length: 16; CDR3 protein: CASSSTDRGLSREQYF; CDR3 DNA: TGCGCCAGCAGCTCCACGGACAGGGGCCTTTCCCGGGAGCAGTACTTC
J gene: TRBJ2-3; D gene: -; clone size: -; V gene: TRBV5-4; CDR3 length: 13; CDR3 protein: CASSLASSDTQYF; CDR3 DNA: TGTGCCAGCAGCTTGGCTAGTTCAGATACGCAGTATTTT
J gene: TRBJ2-1; D gene: TRBD2; clone size: few; V gene: TRBV7-9; CDR3 length: 16; CDR3 protein: CASSFMGLADYNEQFF; CDR3 DNA: TGTGCCAGCAGCTTTATGGGACTAGCGGATTACAATGAGCAGTTCTTC
J gene: TRBJ2-1; D gene: TRBD2; clone size: -; V gene: TRBV30; CDR3 length: 14; CDR3 protein: CAWSRLAGYNEQFF; CDR3 DNA: TGTGCCTGGAGTCGACTAGCGGGATACAATGAGCAGTTCTTC
J gene: TRBJ1-1; D gene: -; clone size: -; V gene: TRBV6-5; CDR3 length: 14; CDR3 protein: CASSVQGGGTEAFF; CDR3 DNA: TGTGCCAGCAGTGTCCAGGGAGGGGGCACTGAAGCTTTCTTT
J gene: TRBJ2-5; D gene: -; clone size: -; V gene: TRBV7-3; CDR3 length: 15; CDR3 protein: CASSLVKGSQETQYF; CDR3 DNA: TGTGCCAGCAGCTTAGTGAAGGGGAGTCAAGAGACCCAGTACTTC
J gene: TRBJ2-7; D gene: -; clone size: -; V gene: TRBV25-1; CDR3 length: 13; CDR3 protein: CASSLPGSYEQYF; CDR3 DNA: TGTGCCAGCAGTCTACCCGGTTCCTACGAGCAGTACTTC
J gene: TRBJ2-7; D gene: TRBD1; clone size: -; V gene: TRBV19; CDR3 length: 15; CDR3 protein: CASTYSRDRVHEQYF; CDR3 DNA: TGTGCCAGTACCTATAGCCGGGACAGGGTCCACGAGCAGTACTTC
J gene: TRBJ1-1; D gene: -; clone size: few; V gene: TRBV25-1; CDR3 length: 13; CDR3 protein: CASPFWNNTEAFF; CDR3 DNA: TGTGCCAGCCCTTTTTGGAATAACACTGAAGCTTTCTTT
J gene: TRBJ2-7; D gene: TRBD1; clone size: few; V gene: TRBV7-2; CDR3 length: 16; CDR3 protein: CASSLGTGTGKDEQYF; CDR3 DNA: TGTGCCAGCAGCTTAGGGACCGGGACAGGGAAGGACGAGCAGTACTTC
J gene: TRBJ1-4; D gene: -; clone size: -; V gene: TRBV28; CDR3 length: 15; CDR3 protein: CASSFSGATNEKLFF; CDR3 DNA: TGTGCCAGCAGTTTTTCCGGAGCAACTAATGAAAAACTGTTTTTT
J gene: TRBJ2-7; D gene: -; clone size: -; V gene: TRBV6-6; CDR3 length: 14; CDR3 protein: CASSYASELGEQYF; CDR3 DNA: TGTGCCAGCAGTTATGCGTCTGAGCTGGGGGAGCAGTACTTC
J gene: TRBJ2-3; D gene: TRBD1; clone size: -; V gene: TRBV6-6; CDR3 length: 15; CDR3 protein: CAISRTGAGTDTQYF; CDR3 DNA: TGTGCCATCAGCCGGACAGGGGCGGGCACAGATACGCAGTATTTT